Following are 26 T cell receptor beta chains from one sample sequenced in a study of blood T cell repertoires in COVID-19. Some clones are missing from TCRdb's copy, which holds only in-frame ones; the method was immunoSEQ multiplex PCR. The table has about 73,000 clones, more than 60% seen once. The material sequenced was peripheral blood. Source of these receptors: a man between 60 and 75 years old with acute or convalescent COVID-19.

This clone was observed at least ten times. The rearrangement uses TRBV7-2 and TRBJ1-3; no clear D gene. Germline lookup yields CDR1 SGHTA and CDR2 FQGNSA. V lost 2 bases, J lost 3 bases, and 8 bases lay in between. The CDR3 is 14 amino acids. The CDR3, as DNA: TGTGCCAGCAGCTTAAACCGGGTTGGAAACACCATATATTTT. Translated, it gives CASSLNRVGNTIYF.

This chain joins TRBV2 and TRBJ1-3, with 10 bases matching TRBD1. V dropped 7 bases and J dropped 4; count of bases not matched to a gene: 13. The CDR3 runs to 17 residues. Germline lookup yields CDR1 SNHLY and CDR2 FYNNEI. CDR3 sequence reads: CASNPGTGVFSGNTIYF. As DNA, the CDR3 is TGTGCCAGCAACCCCGGGACAGGGGTTTTTTCAGGAAACACCATATATTTT.

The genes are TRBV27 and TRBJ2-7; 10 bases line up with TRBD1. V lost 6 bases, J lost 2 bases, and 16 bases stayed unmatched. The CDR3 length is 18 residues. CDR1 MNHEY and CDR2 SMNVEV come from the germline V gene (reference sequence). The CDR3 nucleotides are TGTGCCAGCAGGAGGGAAGCCCGACAGACAGGGGGCACCTACGAGCAGTACTTC. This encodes CASRREARQTGGTYEQYF.

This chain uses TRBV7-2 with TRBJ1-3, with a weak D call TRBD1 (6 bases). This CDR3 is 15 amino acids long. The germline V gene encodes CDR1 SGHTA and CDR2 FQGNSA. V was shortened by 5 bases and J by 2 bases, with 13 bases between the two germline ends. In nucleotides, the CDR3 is TGTGCCAGCAGCCTAGGGGGGGACCCTGGAAACACCATATATTTT. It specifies CASSLGGDPGNTIYF.

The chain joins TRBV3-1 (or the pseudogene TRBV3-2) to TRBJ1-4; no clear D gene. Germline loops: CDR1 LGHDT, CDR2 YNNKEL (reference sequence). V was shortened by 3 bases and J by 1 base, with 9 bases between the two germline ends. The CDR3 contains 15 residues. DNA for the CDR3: TGTGCCAGCAGCCAGGGCTTTTTAACTAATGAAAAACTGTTTTTT. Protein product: CASSQGFLTNEKLFF.

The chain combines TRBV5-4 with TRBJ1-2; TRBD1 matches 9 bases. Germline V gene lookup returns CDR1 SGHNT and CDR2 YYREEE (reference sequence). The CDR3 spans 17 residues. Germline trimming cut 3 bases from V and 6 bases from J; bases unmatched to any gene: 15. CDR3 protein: CASSSLLTGTGKHGYTF. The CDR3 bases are TGTGCCAGCAGCTCCCTATTAACCGGGACAGGGAAACATGGCTACACCTTC.

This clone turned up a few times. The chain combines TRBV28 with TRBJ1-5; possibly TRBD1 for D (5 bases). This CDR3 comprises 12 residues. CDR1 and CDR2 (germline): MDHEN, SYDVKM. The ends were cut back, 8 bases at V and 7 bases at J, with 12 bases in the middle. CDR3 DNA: TGTGCCAGCCAATGGGGGGTGCAGCCCCAGCATTTT. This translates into CASQWGVQPQHF.

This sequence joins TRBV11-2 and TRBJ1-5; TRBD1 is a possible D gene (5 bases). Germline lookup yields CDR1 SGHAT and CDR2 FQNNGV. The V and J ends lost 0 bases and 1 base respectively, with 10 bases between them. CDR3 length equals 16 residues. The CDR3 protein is CASSLDWGGSNQPQHF. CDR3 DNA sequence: TGTGCCAGCAGCTTAGATTGGGGCGGAAGCAATCAGCCCCAGCATTTT. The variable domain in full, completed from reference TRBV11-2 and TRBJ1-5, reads EAGVAQSPRYKIIEKRQSVAFWCNPISGHATLYWYQQILGQGPKLLIQFQNNGVVDDSQLPKDRFSAERLKGVDSTLKIQPAKLEDSAVYLCASSLDWGGSNQPQHFGDGTRLSIL.

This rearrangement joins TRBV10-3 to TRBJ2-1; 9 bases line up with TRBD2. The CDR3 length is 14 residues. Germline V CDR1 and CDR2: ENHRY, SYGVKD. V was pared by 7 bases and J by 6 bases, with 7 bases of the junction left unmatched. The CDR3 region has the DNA TGTGCCATCACGACGGCGGGAGGGTTCAATGAGCAGTTCTTC. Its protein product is CAITTAGGFNEQFF.

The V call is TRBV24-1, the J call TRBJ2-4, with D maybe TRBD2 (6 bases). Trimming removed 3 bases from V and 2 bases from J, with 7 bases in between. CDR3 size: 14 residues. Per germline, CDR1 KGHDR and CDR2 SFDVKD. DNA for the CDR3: TGTGCCACCAGTGATGGCGGGACCAAAAACATTCAGTACTTC. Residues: CATSDGGTKNIQYF.

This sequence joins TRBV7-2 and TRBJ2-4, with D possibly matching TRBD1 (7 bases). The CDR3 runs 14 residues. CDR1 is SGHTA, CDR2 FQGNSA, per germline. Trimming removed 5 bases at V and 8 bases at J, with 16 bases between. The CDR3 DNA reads TGTGCCAGCAGCAGGATCAGGGGGGCGGACATTCAGTACTTC. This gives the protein CASSRIRGADIQYF.

The CDR3 DNA sequence: TGTGCCAGCAGTTTCAACCTTGCGGGCGAGCAGTACTTC. Protein product: CASSFNLAGEQYF. The chain links TRBV6-5 to TRBJ2-7; tentatively, D is TRBD2 (5 bases). This CDR3 contains 13 residues. V dropped 4 bases and J dropped 6 bases, with 13 bases sitting between them. Germline V gene lookup returns CDR1 MNHEY and CDR2 SVGAGI.

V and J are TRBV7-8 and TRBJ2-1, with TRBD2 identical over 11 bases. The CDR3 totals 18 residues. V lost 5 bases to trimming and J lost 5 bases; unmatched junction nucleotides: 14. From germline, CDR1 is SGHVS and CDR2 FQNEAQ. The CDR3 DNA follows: TGTGCCAGCAGCGCCCAACTAGCGGGAGAGGCATTTCACAATGAGCAGTTCTTC. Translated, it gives CASSAQLAGEAFHNEQFF. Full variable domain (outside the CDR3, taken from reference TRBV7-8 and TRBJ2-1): GAGVSQSPRYKVAKRGQDVALRCDPISGHVSLFWYQQALGQGPEFLTYFQNEAQLDKSGLPSDRFFAERPEGSVSTLKIQRTQQEDSAVYLCASSAQLAGEAFHNEQFFGPGTRLTVL.

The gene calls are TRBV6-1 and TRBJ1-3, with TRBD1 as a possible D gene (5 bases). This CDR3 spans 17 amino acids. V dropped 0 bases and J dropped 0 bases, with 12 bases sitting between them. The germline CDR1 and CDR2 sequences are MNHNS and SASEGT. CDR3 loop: CASSEALWGFSGNTIYF. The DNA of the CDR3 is TGTGCCAGCAGTGAAGCGCTCTGGGGCTTCTCTGGAAACACCATATATTTT.

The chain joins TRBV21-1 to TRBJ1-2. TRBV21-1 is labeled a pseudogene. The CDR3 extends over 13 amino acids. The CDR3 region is CASPTGGRYGYTF. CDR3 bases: TGTGCCAGCCCTACCGGGGGTAGGTATGGCTACACCTTC.

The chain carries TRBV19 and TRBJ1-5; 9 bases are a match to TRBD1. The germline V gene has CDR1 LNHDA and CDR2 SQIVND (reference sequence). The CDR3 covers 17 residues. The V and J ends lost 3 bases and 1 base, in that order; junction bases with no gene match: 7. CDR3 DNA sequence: TGTGCCAGTAGTATGGAGGACAGGGGCCTGAGCAATCAGCCCCAGCATTTT. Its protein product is CASSMEDRGLSNQPQHF. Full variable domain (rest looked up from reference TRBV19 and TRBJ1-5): DGGITQSPKYLFRKEGQNVTLSCEQNLNHDAMYWYRQDPGQGLRLIYYSQIVNDFQKGDIAEGYSVSREKKESFPLTVTSAQKNPTAFYLCASSMEDRGLSNQPQHFGDGTRLSIL.

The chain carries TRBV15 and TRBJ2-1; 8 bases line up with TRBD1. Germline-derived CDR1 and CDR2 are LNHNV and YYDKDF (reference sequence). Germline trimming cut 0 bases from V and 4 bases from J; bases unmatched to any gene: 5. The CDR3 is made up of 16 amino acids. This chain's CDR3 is CATSRDRTGLYNEQFF. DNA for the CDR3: TGTGCCACCAGCAGAGATCGGACAGGGCTATACAATGAGCAGTTCTTC.

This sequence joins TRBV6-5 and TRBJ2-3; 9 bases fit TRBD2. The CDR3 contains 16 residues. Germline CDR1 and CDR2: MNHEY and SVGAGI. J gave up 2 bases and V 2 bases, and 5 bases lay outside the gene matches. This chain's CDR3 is CASSYHPSGTTDTQYF. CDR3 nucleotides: TGTGCCAGCAGTTACCACCCTAGCGGGACCACAGATACGCAGTATTTT.

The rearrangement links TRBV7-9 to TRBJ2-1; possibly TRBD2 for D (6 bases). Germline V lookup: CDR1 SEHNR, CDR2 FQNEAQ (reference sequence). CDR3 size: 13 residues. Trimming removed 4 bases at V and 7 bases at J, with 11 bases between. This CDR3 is CASSSLAVNEQFF. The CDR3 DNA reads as TGTGCCAGCAGCTCCTTAGCGGTAAATGAGCAGTTCTTC.

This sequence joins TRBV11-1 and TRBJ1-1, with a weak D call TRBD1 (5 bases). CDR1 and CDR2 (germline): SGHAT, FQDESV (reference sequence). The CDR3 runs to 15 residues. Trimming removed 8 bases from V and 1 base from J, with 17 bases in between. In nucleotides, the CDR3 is TGTGCCAGCCGCCATGGCGGCAGGGAGAACACTGAAGCTTTCTTT. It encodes CASRHGGRENTEAFF.

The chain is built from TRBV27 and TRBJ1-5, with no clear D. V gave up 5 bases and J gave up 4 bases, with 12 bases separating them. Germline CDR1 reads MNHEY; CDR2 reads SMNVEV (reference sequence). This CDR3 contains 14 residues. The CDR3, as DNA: TGTGCCAGCAGTCCGACATACACTAATCAGCCCCAGCATTTT. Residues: CASSPTYTNQPQHF.

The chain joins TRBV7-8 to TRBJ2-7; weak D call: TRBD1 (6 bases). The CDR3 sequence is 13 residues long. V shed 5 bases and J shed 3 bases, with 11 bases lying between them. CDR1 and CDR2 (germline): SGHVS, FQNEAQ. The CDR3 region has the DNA TGTGCCAGCAGCCTGTCGGACAGCTACGAGCAGTACTTC. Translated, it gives CASSLSDSYEQYF.

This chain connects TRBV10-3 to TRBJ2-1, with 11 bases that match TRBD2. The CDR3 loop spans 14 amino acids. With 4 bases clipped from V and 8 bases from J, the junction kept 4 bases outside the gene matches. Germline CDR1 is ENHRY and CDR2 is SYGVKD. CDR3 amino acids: CAISGLAGPDEQFF. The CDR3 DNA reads TGTGCCATCAGTGGACTAGCGGGGCCCGATGAGCAGTTCTTC.

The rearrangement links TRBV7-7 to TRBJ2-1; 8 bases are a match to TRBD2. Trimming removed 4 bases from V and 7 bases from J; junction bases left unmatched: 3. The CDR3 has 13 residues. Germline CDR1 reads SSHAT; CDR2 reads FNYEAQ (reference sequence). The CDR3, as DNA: TGTGCCAGCAGCTCTATAGCGGGGAATGAGCAGTTCTTC. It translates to CASSSIAGNEQFF.

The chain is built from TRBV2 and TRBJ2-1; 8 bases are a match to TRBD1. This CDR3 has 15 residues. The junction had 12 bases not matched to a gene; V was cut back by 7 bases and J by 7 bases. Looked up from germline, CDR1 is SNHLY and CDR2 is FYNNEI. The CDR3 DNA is TGTGCCAGCATCTCTACAGGGGGGTCGTTAAATGAGCAGTTCTTC. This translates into CASISTGGSLNEQFF.

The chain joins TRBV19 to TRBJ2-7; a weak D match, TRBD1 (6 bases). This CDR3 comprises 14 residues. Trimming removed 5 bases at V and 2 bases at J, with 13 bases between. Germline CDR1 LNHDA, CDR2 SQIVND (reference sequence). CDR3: CASSRQVSTYEQYF. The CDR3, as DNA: TGTGCCAGTAGTCGACAGGTCTCTACCTACGAGCAGTACTTC.